This T cell receptor beta chain was retrieved from a study of early T cells in non-severe SARS-CoV-2 infection. Overall study context: Unsorted whole blood bulk RNA was sequenced, with unpaired chains.

Germline V gives CDR1 MDHEN, CDR2 SYDVKM. The V and J ends lost 4 bases and 4 bases, in that order; junction bases with no gene match: 5. The CDR3 loop spans 14 amino acids. Individual cDNA molecules each received unique molecular identifiers attached to them. TCRdb recomputed calls from the 5' RACE reads with MiXCR, one row per CDR3 protein. Of tens of thousands of distinct CDR3 sequences listed, 8.2% are singletons. V and J are TRBV28 and TRBJ2-5; TRBD1 matches at 8 bases. The sequence was collected from an adult who was a healthcare worker with PCR-confirmed SARS-CoV-2 infection or an uninfected control (not recorded which). Sequencing used whole blood. The CDR3 sequence: CASSSPTGVETQYF. Here the CDR3 DNA reads TGTGCCAGCAGTTCACCGACAGGGGTAGAGACCCAGTACTTC. Complete variable domain (other parts from reference TRBV28 and TRBJ2-5): DVKVTQSSRYLVKRTGEKVFLECVQDMDHENMFWYRQDPGLGLRLIYFSYDVKMKEKGDIPEGYSVSREKKERFSLILESASTNQTSMYLCASSSPTGVETQYFGPGTRLLVL.